Many counts were recorded for the clone carrying this T cell receptor (beta chain). Its antigen is currently unknown. Time point denoted: newly diagnosed GD, antithyroid drugs for less than 3 months. From RNA extracted from PBMCs, the TCR library was made. The authors built TCR beta libraries using iRepertoire HTBI primers and Arm-PCR of CDR3 regions. A single record per CDR3 protein comes from TCRdb applying MiXCR to the multiplex PCR reads. The sample records approximately 540,000 distinct CDR3 sequences, 9.5% to 15% being singletons. This record belongs to a study of regulatory T cells in long-lasting Graves disease. Deletions cut 5 bases from V and 3 bases from J, with 17 bases between. Looked up from germline, CDR1 is DFQATT and CDR2 is SNEGSKA (reference sequence). The CDR3 has 14 residues. General observations from the study: Preferential use of TRBV28, TRBJ1-2 and TRBJ2-5 was seen in persistent disease.

These data were also filed under a second study, of T cells in Graves' hyperthyroidism and ophthalmopathy. This second report adds: RT-PCR in the first round (using the HTBI primer set) targeted the TCR CDR3.

This rearrangement joins TRBV20-1 to TRBJ2-7, with TRBD2 as a possible D gene (5 bases). This sample comprised peripheral blood mononuclear cells (PBMCs), obtained at new diagnosis, from a patient treated with antithyroid drugs. The receptor comes from a woman aged 25 to 39 with Graves disease. The CDR3 DNA is TGCAGTGCTGGACTTGCGCTTGGAGTCTACGAGCAGTACTTC. Encoded protein: CSAGLALGVYEQYF.